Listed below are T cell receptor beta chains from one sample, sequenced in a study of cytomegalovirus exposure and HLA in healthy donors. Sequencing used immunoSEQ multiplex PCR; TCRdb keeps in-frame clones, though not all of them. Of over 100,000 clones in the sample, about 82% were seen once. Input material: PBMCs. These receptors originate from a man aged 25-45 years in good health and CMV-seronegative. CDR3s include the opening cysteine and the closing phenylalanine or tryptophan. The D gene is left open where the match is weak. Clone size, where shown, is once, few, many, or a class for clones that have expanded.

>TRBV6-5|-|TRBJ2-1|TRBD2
CASSYSGTSPEQFF
TGTGCCAGCAGTTATTCCGGGACTAGCCCCGAGCAGTTCTTC
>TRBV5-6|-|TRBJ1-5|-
CASSLVGGTQPQHF
TGTGCCAGCAGCTTGGTAGGGGGAACCCAGCCCCAGCATTTT
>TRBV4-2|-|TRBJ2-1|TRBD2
CASSPNSPRDYSSYNEQFF
TGTGCCAGCAGCCCAAATTCCCCCCGGGACTATAGCTCCTACAATGAGCAGTTCTTC
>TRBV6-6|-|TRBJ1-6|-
CASSLQGLRSPLHF
TGTGCCAGCAGCCTACAGGGTTTAAGGTCACCCCTCCACTTT
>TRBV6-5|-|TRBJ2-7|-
CASSYRGIWDEQYF
TGTGCCAGCAGTTACAGGGGGATCTGGGACGAGCAGTACTTC
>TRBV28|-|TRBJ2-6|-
CASSSTMYGANVLTF
TGTGCCAGCAGTTCAACTATGTACGGGGCCAACGTCCTGACTTTC
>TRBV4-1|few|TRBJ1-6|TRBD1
CASSPDRDSPLHF
TGCGCCAGCAGCCCGGACAGGGATTCACCCCTCCACTTT
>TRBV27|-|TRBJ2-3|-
CASSTPRRDTQYF
TGTGCCAGCAGCACACCGCGGCGAGATACGCAGTATTTT
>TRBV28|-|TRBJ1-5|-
CASSLRQGHQPQHF
TGTGCCAGCAGTTTAAGGCAGGGCCATCAGCCCCAGCATTTT
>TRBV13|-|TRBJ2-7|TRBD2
CASSLALAGHEQYF
TGTGCCAGCAGCTTGGCTCTAGCGGGCCACGAGCAGTACTTC
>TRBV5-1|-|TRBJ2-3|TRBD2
CASGTSDTDTQYF
TGCGCCAGCGGGACTAGCGACACAGATACGCAGTATTTT
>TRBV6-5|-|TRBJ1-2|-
CASSQQGYGYTF
TGTGCCAGCAGTCAGCAGGGATATGGCTACACCTTC
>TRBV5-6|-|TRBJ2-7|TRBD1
CASRGQGREYEQYF
TGTGCCAGCAGGGGACAGGGTAGGGAGTACGAGCAGTACTTC
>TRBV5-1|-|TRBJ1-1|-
CASSSGGGQNTEAFF
TGCGCCAGCAGCTCTGGGGGGGGGCAGAACACTGAAGCTTTCTTT
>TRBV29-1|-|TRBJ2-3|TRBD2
CSVDPQGSGSTDTQYF
TGCAGCGTTGACCCCCAGGGTAGCGGGAGCACAGATACGCAGTATTTT
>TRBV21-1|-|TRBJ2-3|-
CASSSLQGMGRGTQYF
TGTGCCAGCAGCTCGTTACAGGGTATGGGCCGCGGTACGCAGTATTTT
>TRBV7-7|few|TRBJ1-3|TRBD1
CASSLGDSSGNTIYF
TGTGCTAGCAGCTTGGGGGACAGTTCTGGAAACACCATATATTTT
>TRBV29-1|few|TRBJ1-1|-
CSVREASWVNTEAFF
TGCAGCGTCCGGGAAGCTTCATGGGTGAACACTGAAGCTTTCTTT
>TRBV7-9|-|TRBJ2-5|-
CAASYEGVRQETQYF
TGTGCCGCAAGCTACGAAGGGGTACGACAAGAGACCCAGTACTTC
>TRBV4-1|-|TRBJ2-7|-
CASSQEGLYEQYF
TGCGCCAGCAGCCAAGAGGGGCTCTACGAGCAGTACTTC
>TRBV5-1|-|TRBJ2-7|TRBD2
CASSLGGSGSHEQYF
TGCGCCAGCAGCTTGGGTGGTAGCGGGAGCCACGAGCAGTACTTC
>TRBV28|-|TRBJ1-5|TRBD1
CASSSSGTGYSNQPQHF
TGTGCCAGCAGTTCATCCGGGACAGGGTATAGCAATCAGCCCCAGCATTTT
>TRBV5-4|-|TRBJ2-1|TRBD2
CASMLPGLAGGNNEQFF
TGTGCCAGCATGCTACCGGGACTAGCGGGGGGAAACAATGAGCAGTTCTTC
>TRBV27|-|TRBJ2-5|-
CASRGAQETQYF
TGTGCCAGCAGGGGGGCCCAAGAGACCCAGTACTTC
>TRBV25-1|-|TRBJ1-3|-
CASRDRLSGNTIYF
TGTGCCAGCAGGGACAGACTCTCTGGAAACACCATATATTTT
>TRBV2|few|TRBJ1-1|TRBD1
CASRLQGPEAFF
TGTGCCAGCAGGTTACAGGGGCCTGAAGCTTTCTTT
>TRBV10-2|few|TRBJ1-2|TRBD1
CASSRDRGNGYTF
TGCGCCAGCAGTCGCGACAGGGGCAATGGCTACACCTTC
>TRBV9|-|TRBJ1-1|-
CASSVGPGGAEAFF
TGTGCCAGCAGCGTAGGCCCCGGTGGAGCTGAAGCTTTCTTT
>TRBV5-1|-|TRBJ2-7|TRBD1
CASSSGSGGIEQYF
TGCGCCAGCTCCTCCGGGTCAGGGGGCATCGAGCAGTACTTC
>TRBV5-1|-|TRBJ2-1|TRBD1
CASSIDGTANNNNEQFF
TGCGCCAGCAGCATAGACGGGACAGCTAACAACAACAATGAGCAGTTCTTC
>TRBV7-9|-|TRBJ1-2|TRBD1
CASSLEGAGTGSYGYTF
TGTGCCAGCAGCTTAGAGGGGGCCGGGACAGGGTCCTATGGCTACACCTTC
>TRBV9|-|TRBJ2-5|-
CASSVDREPGTQYF
TGTGCCAGCAGCGTAGATCGGGAACCTGGGACCCAGTACTTC
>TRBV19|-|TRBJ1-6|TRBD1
CASSRTGKGNSPLHF
TGTGCCAGTAGCAGGACAGGGAAAGGAAATTCACCCCTCCACTTT
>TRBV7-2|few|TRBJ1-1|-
CASSFSAVQEAFF
TGTGCCAGCAGCTTTTCCGCGGTGCAAGAAGCTTTCTTT
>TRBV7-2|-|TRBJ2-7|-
CASSLGQGEYEQYF
TGTGCCAGCAGCTTAGGCCAGGGTGAATACGAGCAGTACTTC
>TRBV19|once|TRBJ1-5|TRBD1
CASSTIRQGSQPQHF
TGTGCCAGTAGTACGATACGACAGGGTAGCCAGCCCCAGCATTTT
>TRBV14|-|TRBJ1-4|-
CASSQVGQGNEKLFF
TGTGCCAGCAGCCAAGTAGGGCAGGGTAATGAAAAACTGTTTTTT
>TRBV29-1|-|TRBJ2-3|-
CSVAGSGDTQYF
TGCAGCGTTGCGGGTTCCGGAGATACGCAGTATTTT
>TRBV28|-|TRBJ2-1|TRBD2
CASSPSGRGLGQFF
TGTGCCAGCAGTCCTAGCGGGAGGGGACTCGGGCAGTTCTTC
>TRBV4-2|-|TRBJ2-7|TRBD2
CASSHASLAGGPNEQYF
TGTGCCAGCAGCCATGCGTCGCTAGCGGGGGGGCCTAACGAGCAGTACTTC
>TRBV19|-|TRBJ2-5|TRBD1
CASSIAGQGGETQYF
TGTGCCAGTAGTATAGCGGGACAGGGAGGAGAGACCCAGTACTTC
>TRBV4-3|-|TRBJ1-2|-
CASSQDTDNYGYTF
TGCGCCAGCAGCCAAGATACAGATAACTATGGCTACACCTTC
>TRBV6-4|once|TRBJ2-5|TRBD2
CASSPPGGETQYF
TGTGCCAGCAGTCCCCCGGGGGGGGAGACCCAGTACTTC
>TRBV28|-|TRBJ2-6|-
CATARGGANVLTF
TGTGCCACCGCTCGGGGAGGGGCCAACGTCCTGACTTTC
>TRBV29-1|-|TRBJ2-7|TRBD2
CSVQYGLAGGEQYF
TGCAGCGTCCAATACGGACTAGCGGGAGGTGAGCAGTACTTC